Following are 5 T cell receptor beta chains from one sample sequenced in a study of CD8 T cells in Susac syndrome. Reverse transcription used about 0.45 to 1 ug RNA and random hexamers. TCRdb re-called the immunoSEQ multiplex PCR reads through MiXCR, storing one row per CDR3 protein. The sample contains around 110,000 distinct CDR3 sequences, 85% to 95% of which appear only once. The material sequenced was CD8+ T cells from PBMCs. The receptor source for this set is a human donor with Susac syndrome.

The chain links TRBV13 to TRBJ2-1; a weak D match, TRBD2 (6 bases). V was cut by 6 bases and J by 2 bases, with 14 bases left in between. CDR1 PRHDT and CDR2 FYEKMQ come from the germline V gene (reference sequence). The CDR3 runs to 15 residues. As DNA, the CDR3 is TGTGCCAGCAGGTGGAGGGGTAAAGCCTACAATGAGCAGTTCTTC. Translating it yields CASRWRGKAYNEQFF.

The V and J genes are TRBV29-1 and TRBJ2-7; no reliable D call. Between the trimmed V and J ends, which lost 7 bases and 6 bases, there was a span of 16 bases. The germline V gene has CDR1 SQVTM and CDR2 ANQGSEA. CDR3 size: 12 residues. CDR3 residues: CSATGIEVEQYF. For the CDR3, the DNA is TGCAGCGCCACGGGTATTGAAGTCGAGCAGTACTTC.

The gene calls are TRBV29-1 and TRBJ1-2; 9 nucleotides align to TRBD1. V was pared by 2 bases and J by 2 bases, with 6 bases of the junction left unmatched. The CDR3 is made up of 15 amino acids. Germline V gene sequence: CDR1 SQVTM, CDR2 ANQGSEA. CDR3 bases: TGCAGCGTTGAAATGGGGACAGGGTTGAACTATGGCTACACCTTC. Its protein is CSVEMGTGLNYGYTF.

V is TRBV7-9 and J is TRBJ2-3; 9 nucleotides agree with TRBD2. The germline gives CDR1 SEHNR, CDR2 FQNEAQ (reference sequence). The CDR3 loop spans 16 amino acids. V lost 3 bases and J lost 2; bases outside the gene matches: 6. The CDR3 DNA reads TGTGCCAGCAGCTTCCCCCTAGCGGGAAACACAGATACGCAGTATTTT. Translating gives CASSFPLAGNTDTQYF.

The genes are TRBV7-9 and TRBJ2-1; TRBD1 agrees at 7 bases. The CDR3 covers 15 residues. Germline loops: CDR1 SEHNR, CDR2 FQNEAQ (reference sequence). J was trimmed by 7 bases and V by 6 bases; bases with no gene match: 12. In DNA form, the CDR3 reads TGTGCCAGCAGTTCAATGACAGGGCAGGAAAATGAGCAGTTCTTC. This sequence encodes CASSSMTGQENEQFF.